These T cell receptor beta chains were read from a single sample in a study of shared clonotypes between healthy human individuals. Some clones are missing from TCRdb's copy, which holds only in-frame ones; the method was immunoSEQ multiplex PCR. The data contain approximately 600,000 clones, 85% to 95% of them singletons. The sample comprised naive CD8+ T cells sorted from blood. Receptors were obtained from a woman in her 30s in good health. CDR3s include the opening cysteine and the closing phenylalanine or tryptophan. Fields, in order: D gene, J gene, V gene, CDR3 protein, CDR3 DNA. A D gene is named only where the DNA matches it firmly.

D gene: .; J gene: TRBJ2-1; V gene: TRBV27; CDR3 protein: CASSLDLGNEQFF; CDR3 DNA: TGTGCCAGCAGTTTAGACCTCGGCAATGAGCAGTTCTTC
D gene: TRBD2; J gene: TRBJ2-7; V gene: TRBV29-1; CDR3 protein: CSVGRASGSYEQYF; CDR3 DNA: TGCAGCGTTGGGCGGGCTAGCGGGTCCTACGAGCAGTACTTC
D gene: .; J gene: TRBJ1-2; V gene: TRBV7-9; CDR3 protein: CASSLHPGQYGYTF; CDR3 DNA: TGTGCCAGCAGCTTACATCCAGGGCAGTATGGCTACACCTTC
D gene: .; J gene: TRBJ2-7; V gene: TRBV5-1; CDR3 protein: CASSEDSSYEQYF; CDR3 DNA: TGCGCCAGCAGCGAGGACAGTTCCTACGAGCAGTACTTC
D gene: .; J gene: TRBJ1-2; V gene: TRBV2; CDR3 protein: CASSEAGYGYTF; CDR3 DNA: TGTGCCAGCAGTGAGGCAGGGTATGGCTACACCTTC
D gene: .; J gene: TRBJ1-1; V gene: TRBV11-3; CDR3 protein: CASSLGTGTYAFF; CDR3 DNA: TGTGCCAGCAGCTTGGGGACTGGGACCTATGCTTTCTTT
D gene: TRBD2; J gene: TRBJ2-1; V gene: TRBV7-6; CDR3 protein: CASSLGGLASHNEQFF; CDR3 DNA: TGTGCCAGCAGCTTAGGAGGACTAGCGTCCCACAATGAGCAGTTCTTC
D gene: TRBD2; J gene: TRBJ2-1; V gene: TRBV4-1; CDR3 protein: CASSQDKLAGVYNEQFF; CDR3 DNA: TGCGCCAGCAGCCAAGATAAGTTAGCGGGAGTATACAATGAGCAGTTCTTC
D gene: TRBD2; J gene: TRBJ2-7; V gene: TRBV28; CDR3 protein: CASSALLAGAYEQYF; CDR3 DNA: TGTGCCAGCAGCGCCCTACTAGCGGGAGCCTACGAGCAGTACTTC
D gene: .; J gene: TRBJ2-1; V gene: TRBV10-3; CDR3 protein: CAISDPRDNYNEQFF; CDR3 DNA: TGTGCCATCAGTGACCCACGGGACAATTACAATGAGCAGTTCTTC
D gene: .; J gene: TRBJ2-7; V gene: TRBV27; CDR3 protein: CASRADRFHEQYF; CDR3 DNA: TGTGCCAGCAGGGCTGACAGATTCCACGAGCAGTACTTC
D gene: .; J gene: TRBJ2-7; V gene: TRBV15; CDR3 protein: CATSRAVRYEQYF; CDR3 DNA: TGTGCCACCAGCAGAGCAGTACGCTACGAGCAGTACTTC
D gene: .; J gene: TRBJ2-3; V gene: TRBV28; CDR3 protein: CASSLQGAWTDTQYF; CDR3 DNA: TGTGCCAGCAGTTTGCAAGGAGCCTGGACAGATACGCAGTATTTT